The entry below describes one T cell receptor beta chain. Its antigen is currently unknown. These data originate in a study of T-cell reconstitution after alpha-beta-depleted transplantation in children. Findings and limits, study-wide: TCRbeta diversity was high at day 60 in some patients (a result of surviving recipient T cells and thymic progenitors). At one year after transplant, newly produced T cells mostly accounted for T-cell counts and diversity. Reported findings indicate that, about two months after transplant, alpha-beta T cells came from several hundred expanded clones, which were derived from non-depleted graft cells.

Deletions cut 7 bases from V and 0 bases from J, with 3 bases between. The CDR3 runs to 11 residues. In germline, CDR1 is SNHLY, CDR2 FYNNEI. Preparation of the TCRbeta library involved a method that used unique molecular identifiers. In TCRdb, the PCR reads were re-called with MiXCR into one record per CDR3 protein. This table holds approximately 980,000 distinct CDR3 sequences, roughly 29% found once. The TCR originated in a boy under three years old who had a stem cell transplant for SCID, so the T cells may come from the graft donor. Material: PBMCs, mostly from graft donor cells, obtained 360 days after TCRalphabeta/CD19-depleted stem cell transplant. The J gene is TRBJ1-2, the V gene TRBV2, with unresolved D. This chain's CDR3 is CASTANYGYTF. CDR3 bases: TGTGCCAGCACAGCTAACTATGGCTACACCTTC.